Presented here are 17 T cell receptor beta chains from one specimen sequenced in a study of beta chain features in type 1 diabetes. The sequenced template was cDNA made from the entire isolated RNA. Sequencing was performed with immunoSEQ multiplex PCR; in TCRdb, only in-frame clones are kept and a portion is missing. The table records roughly 500,000 clones, 9.5% to 12% of them present only once. The sample comprised naive CD4+ T cells from blood. Every receptor here comes from a woman aged 18-35 years in good health.

This clone was observed a few times. The chain joins TRBV7-9 to TRBJ2-5, with 7 bases fitting TRBD1. The CDR3 totals 14 residues. CDR1 is SEHNR and CDR2 is FQNEAQ in the germline V gene (reference sequence). Trimming took 5 bases from V and 6 from J; bases not matched to a gene: 9. Here the CDR3 DNA reads TGTGCCAGCAGCGCCCGACAGGGTGGGAAGACCCAGTACTTC. Encoded protein: CASSARQGGKTQYF. The full variable domain, in which reference TRBV7-9 and TRBJ2-5 provide the parts outside the CDR3, is DTGVSQNPRHKITKRGQNVTFRCDPISEHNRLYWYRQTLGQGPEFLTYFQNEAQLEKSRLLSDRFSAERPKGSFSTLEIQRTEQGDSAMYLCASSARQGGKTQYFGPGTRLLVL.

The rearrangement joins TRBV7-3 to TRBJ2-5; TRBD1 aligns across 8 bases. V lost 5 bases, J lost 5 bases, and 10 bases stayed unmatched. The CDR3 is 15 residues long. Germline CDR1 SGHTA, CDR2 FQGTGA. Written as DNA, the CDR3 is TGTGCCAGCAGCGCCCTGGGGGGACAGGCGGAGACCCAGTACTTC. Its protein is CASSALGGQAETQYF.

This clone has just a few counts. Distinct nucleotide sequences in the sample also encode this CDR3. The chain couples TRBV7-3 to TRBJ2-1, with unresolved D. The CDR3 loop spans 13 amino acids. Trimming cost V 5 bases and J 0 bases, with 5 bases left between them. Germline CDR1 reads SGHTA; CDR2 reads FQGTGA. CDR3 sequence: CASSPSSYNEQFF. The CDR3 region has the DNA TGTGCCAGCAGCCCCAGCTCCTACAATGAGCAGTTCTTC.

The chain employs TRBV7-2 and TRBJ2-7; D perhaps matches TRBD2 (6 bases). This CDR3 spans 14 amino acids. With 5 bases removed from V and 1 base from J, the gap between germline ends came to 12 bases. In germline, CDR1 is SGHTA, CDR2 FQGNSA. The CDR3 coding sequence is TGTGCCAGCAGCCGTCGGGAGCTTTCCTACGAGCAGTACTTC. Protein product: CASSRRELSYEQYF.

This clone has a handful of counts. This rearrangement joins TRBV7-2 to TRBJ1-5; the D is unclear. Trimming removed 3 bases at V and 6 bases at J, with 6 bases between. This CDR3 spans 12 amino acids. CDR1 is SGHTA and CDR2 is FQGNSA in the germline V gene. The CDR3 coding sequence is TGTGCCAGCAGCTTTGGTCGTCAGCCCCAGCATTTT. Encoded protein: CASSFGRQPQHF. The whole variable domain, filled in from reference TRBV7-2 and TRBJ1-5, reads GAGVSQSPSNKVTEKGKDVELRCDPISGHTALYWYRQSLGQGLEFLIYFQGNSAPDKSGLPSDRFSAERTGGSVSTLTIQRTQQEDSAVYLCASSFGRQPQHFGDGTRLSIL.

Of note for this clone: Different DNA sequences within this sample yield the same CDR3. The chain is built from TRBV7-2 and TRBJ2-5; D remains ambiguous. Looked up from germline, CDR1 is SGHTA and CDR2 is FQGNSA. This CDR3 spans 12 amino acids. V lost 4 bases and J lost 8, with 11 bases in between. The CDR3 region is CASSSPPATQYF. CDR3 in DNA: TGTGCCAGCAGCTCCCCGCCGGCAACCCAGTACTTC.

The V gene is TRBV9, the J gene TRBJ2-7; the D gene could be TRBD1 or TRBD2 (6 bases each). Trimming left V 4 bases short and J 7 bases short, with 21 bases between. Germline V lookup: CDR1 SGDLS, CDR2 YYNGEE. This CDR3 spans 15 amino acids. CDR3 region: CASSPRGGRPLEQYF. In DNA, the CDR3 is TGTGCCAGCAGCCCCCGAGGGGGGCGGCCCCTAGAGCAGTACTTC.

The chain recombines TRBV6-5 with TRBJ2-7; no clear D gene. The germline V and J ends were trimmed by 2 bases and 4 bases, with 9 bases remaining between them. CDR1 MNHEY and CDR2 SVGAGI come from the germline V gene. This CDR3 has 13 amino acids. The chain's CDR3 is CASSYGPQYEQYF. As DNA, the CDR3 is TGTGCCAGCAGTTACGGACCACAATACGAGCAGTACTTC.

J is TRBJ2-5 and V is TRBV7-9; D is possibly TRBD1 or TRBD2 (5 bases each). Trimming shortened V by 0 bases and J by 2 bases, and 16 bases separated the two germline ends. Germline lookup yields CDR1 SEHNR and CDR2 FQNEAQ (reference sequence). The CDR3 loop spans 17 amino acids. The CDR3 loop is CASSLARGGRPQETQYF. CDR3 coding DNA: TGTGCCAGCAGCTTAGCGAGGGGCGGCAGGCCTCAAGAGACCCAGTACTTC.

This clone was counted only a few times. This sequence joins TRBV30 and TRBJ2-3, with TRBD1 matching 7 bases. The V gene's germline CDR1 is GTSNPN and CDR2 SVGIG (reference sequence). The CDR3 contains 16 residues. Trimming at V came to 0 bases and at J to 2 bases, leaving 8 bases not matched to a gene. The CDR3 region has the DNA TGTGCCTGGAGTGTATTTTGGGACAGCACCACAGATACGCAGTATTTT. Amino acids: CAWSVFWDSTTDTQYF. Together with reference TRBV30 and TRBJ2-3, the CDR3 gives the full variable domain: SQTIHQWPATLVQPVGSPLSLECTVEGTSNPNLYWYRQAAGRGLQLLFYSVGIGQISSEVPQNLSASRPQDRQFILSSKKLLLSDSGFYLCAWSVFWDSTTDTQYFGPGTRLTVL.

There are a few counts of this clone. The chain uses TRBV19 and TRBJ2-7; 9 bases are a match to TRBD2. V was clipped by 5 bases and J by 4 bases; unmatched bases: 6. Germline V lookup: CDR1 LNHDA, CDR2 SQIVND (reference sequence). CDR3 length: 14 amino acids. CDR3 sequence: CASSRLAAFYEQYF. The CDR3 DNA sequence: TGTGCCAGTAGTCGACTAGCGGCCTTTTACGAGCAGTACTTC.

This clone showed up just a few times. The chain combines TRBV28 with TRBJ1-5, with D uncertain. Trimming took off 3 bases at V and 0 bases at J, with 6 bases between the two ends. Looked up from germline, CDR1 is MDHEN and CDR2 is SYDVKM. This CDR3 is 14 amino acids long. The DNA of the CDR3 is TGTGCCAGCAGTTTGGACCTTAGCAATCAGCCCCAGCATTTT. It yields the protein CASSLDLSNQPQHF.

The V and J genes are TRBV10-3 and TRBJ2-6, with 8 bases matching TRBD2. Germline-derived CDR1 and CDR2 are ENHRY and SYGVKD. The junction had 1 base not matched to a gene; V was cut back by 4 bases and J by 2 bases. The CDR3 is 15 amino acids. The CDR3 nucleotides read TGTGCCATCAGTGGTAGCGGGGCTGGGGCCAACGTCCTGACTTTC. Translation: CAISGSGAGANVLTF.

V usage is TRBV7-2 and J usage is TRBJ2-7; D uncertain. The CDR3 runs 17 residues. Trimming took off 0 bases at V and 2 bases at J, with 17 bases between the two ends. Germline V gives CDR1 SGHTA, CDR2 FQGNSA. The CDR3 coding sequence is TGTGCCAGCAGCTTAGCGCTCGGCCCCCTGAGTCCCTACGAGCAGTACTTC. Protein product: CASSLALGPLSPYEQYF.

The chain combines TRBV27 with TRBJ2-7; the match to TRBD1 covers 8 bases. Germline assignment: CDR1 MNHEY and CDR2 SMNVEV (reference sequence). V gave up 6 bases and J gave up 4 bases; unmatched junction bases: 8. This CDR3 has 14 residues. The CDR3: CASRLDRDIYEQYF. In nucleotides, the CDR3 is TGTGCCAGCAGGCTGGACAGGGATATTTACGAGCAGTACTTC.

This clone was seen only a few times. The sample carries other DNA sequences with the same CDR3. J is TRBJ2-1 and V is TRBV7-9, with D possibly matching TRBD1 (6 bases). There are 14 residues in the CDR3. The ends were cut back, 1 base at V and 3 bases at J, with 7 bases in the middle. The germline CDR1 and CDR2 sequences are SEHNR and FQNEAQ (reference sequence). Here the CDR3 reads CASSLGQDYNEQFF. The CDR3 DNA follows: TGTGCCAGCAGCTTAGGACAGGACTACAATGAGCAGTTCTTC.

The chain employs TRBV29-1 and TRBJ2-1, with 12 bases that match TRBD2. The V gene's germline CDR1 is SQVTM and CDR2 ANQGSEA. The V and J ends lost 7 bases and 9 bases, in that order; junction bases with no gene match: 13. CDR3 length: 15 amino acids. The CDR3 coding sequence is TGCAGCGCCTTCAAGGGACTAGCGGGTTCCGGTGAGCAGTTCTTC. It codes for CSAFKGLAGSGEQFF.